Judged by abundance, the clone carrying this T cell receptor beta chain is medium-sized (0.01 to 0.1%). Its matching antigen is unknown. With 2 bases clipped from V and 4 bases from J, the junction kept 3 bases outside the gene matches. The CDR3 is made up of 14 amino acids. The germline gives CDR1 DFQATT, CDR2 SNEGSKA (reference sequence). Every molecule of TCR cDNA had its own unique molecular identifier. TCRdb re-called the 5' RACE reads with MiXCR, one entry per CDR3 protein. The sample shows some 10,000 distinct CDR3 sequences, more than 14% of them seen only once. Time point noted: sample taken at primary tumor resection. The donors comprised about 70 untreated early-stage non-small cell lung cancer patients. The sample is drawn from a study of spatial heterogeneity in lung cancer. About the research overall: Raw-read counts averaged over ten per unique TCR and UMI combination.

Study-wide points: Within tumors, counts of expanded alpha and beta TCRs tracked tumor mutation counts.

This receptor was identified in a male donor with early-stage non-small cell lung cancer. The material sequenced was lung tumor tissue, taken at surgery. This chain joins TRBV20-1 and TRBJ2-7; TRBD2 aligns across 12 bases. The CDR3 reads CSARLAGGQYEQYF. Written as DNA, the CDR3 is TGCAGTGCTAGACTAGCGGGGGGGCAATACGAGCAGTACTTC.